The TCR beta chain described here comes from a study of neurological immune-mediated disorders. Study-wide findings and caveats: The absence of any CDR3 amino acid sequence shared by expanded clones across subjects suggests that repertoires were private in all groups. Multiple sclerosis was found to have the least TCR clonal expansion, below healthy controls, and HTLV-1-associated myelopathy the most.

Germline V gives CDR1 MNHEY, CDR2 SVGEGT. This CDR3 comprises 15 residues. V was pared by 2 bases and J by 5 bases, with 13 bases between. This clonotype was counted many times. Its antigen is currently unknown. As for the cDNA, it was generated by 5'RACE with 10-nucleotide random UMIs. TCRdb reanalysed the 5' RACE reads using MiXCR and keeps one entry per CDR3 protein. Among tens of thousands of distinct CDR3 sequences listed, 10% were seen once. Unsorted libraries were derived from 2 million PBMCs stored at -80 C. The J gene is TRBJ1-5, the V gene TRBV6-2 or TRBV6-3; unclear D gene. The sequence derives from a man in his forties in good health. The sequencing input was PBMCs. The CDR3: CASSYPGPGYQPQHF. CDR3 coding DNA: TGTGCCAGCAGTTACCCGGGTCCGGGGTATCAGCCCCAGCATTTT.